These 3 T cell receptor beta chains were sequenced from one sample in a study of PD-1 blockade in classical Hodgkin lymphoma. The table came from immunoSEQ multiplex PCR; TCRdb's copy has only in-frame clones and leaves some out. The sample shows some 34,000 clones, approximately 67% of them seen only once. The time point here: cycle 4 day 1 (C4D1), after 6 weeks of nivolumab. Every patient had relapsed following autologous stem cell transplantation, and cohorts differed in brentuximab vedotin exposure. Here the sequenced sample was peripheral blood mononuclear cells (PBMCs), taken before the fourth cycle of nivolumab. The receptor set was obtained from a human donor with classical Hodgkin lymphoma.

The rearrangement joins TRBV6-1 to TRBJ1-5; D uncertain. Germline V lookup: CDR1 MNHNS, CDR2 SASEGT. Trimming removed 0 bases from V and 4 bases from J, with 13 bases in between. This CDR3 spans 16 amino acids. The CDR3 coding sequence is TGTGCCAGCAGTGAAGCAGAATGGAACGCTAATCAGCCCCAGCATTTT. Residues: CASSEAEWNANQPQHF.

The gene calls are TRBV30 and TRBJ1-2; no reliable D call. Trimming removed 8 bases from V and 6 bases from J, with 22 bases in between. The germline V gene encodes CDR1 GTSNPN and CDR2 SVGIG (reference sequence). The CDR3 covers 14 residues. Here the CDR3 DNA reads TGTGCCCGCTCATTGGGGTCCCTAGTCGATGGCTACACCTTC. It yields the protein CARSLGSLVDGYTF.

The chain has TRBV6-6 and TRBJ2-3; D is unclear. Trimming took 6 bases from V and 0 from J, leaving 7 bases between them. CDR1 and CDR2 from the germline V gene are MNHNY and SVGAGI (reference sequence). The CDR3 sequence is 13 residues long. The CDR3 DNA reads TGTGCCAGCAGGGCCAAGAGCACAGATACGCAGTATTTT. Translating gives CASRAKSTDTQYF.